This T cell receptor beta chain was obtained from a study of T-cell memory formation after mild COVID-19. General study findings and limits: Day 15 to 85 contracting clones showed balanced CD4/CD8; later expanders leaned CD4+.

This clonotype has a count of ten or more. Its cognate antigen is unknown. This CDR3 is 13 amino acids long. V was clipped by 3 bases and J by 4 bases, with 9 bases between them. Germline CDR1 and CDR2: SGDLS and YYNGEE. TCRdb used MiXCR to reprocess the 5' RACE reads, holding one entry per CDR3 protein. The sample carries about 340,000 distinct CDR3 sequences, 13% recorded once. Sequenced input: PBMCs or a T cell subset sorted from them (not recorded which). The source of this sequence is a man younger than 35 who had mild COVID-19 (a few samples of this study predate the infection). Cell type and time point are not known. The V and J genes are TRBV9 and TRBJ2-3, with a weak D call TRBD2 (6 bases). The CDR3 reads CASSETGADTQYF. CDR3 sequence (DNA): TGTGCCAGCAGCGAAACGGGGGCAGATACGCAGTATTTT.